The rows below give T cell receptor beta chains drawn from one sample of a study of cytomegalovirus exposure and HLA in healthy donors. Assay used: immunoSEQ multiplex PCR; TCRdb lists only in-frame clones, some missing. The sample consists of about 220,000 clones, about 87% of them appearing once. Sequenced: PBMCs. Receptor source: a man aged 18 to 30 in good health and CMV-seronegative. Each CDR3 is given with its conserved first and last residue. Fields, in order: clone size, D gene, V gene, J gene, CDR3 DNA, CDR3 protein. The D gene is left open where the match is weak. Where a row states a size, it is once, few, many or the class of an expanded clone; other rows omit it.

clone_size: NA
d_call: NA
v_call: TRBV11-2
j_call: TRBJ2-1
cdr3_nt: TGTGCCAGCAGCTACCAGGATTCCAATGAGCAGTTCTTC
cdr3_aa: CASSYQDSNEQFF

clone_size: NA
d_call: NA
v_call: TRBV18
j_call: TRBJ1-2
cdr3_nt: TGTGCCAGCTCACCCGGGACTGCGAGCTATGGCTACACCTTC
cdr3_aa: CASSPGTASYGYTF

clone_size: few
d_call: NA
v_call: TRBV19
j_call: TRBJ2-4
cdr3_nt: TGTGCCAGTAGTATGCGATCGGGGACCAAAAACATTCAGTACTTC
cdr3_aa: CASSMRSGTKNIQYF

clone_size: NA
d_call: TRBD1
v_call: TRBV5-1
j_call: TRBJ2-7
cdr3_nt: TGCGCCAGCAGCTTGTCAGGGGGCGCGGTCGGCTCCTACGAGCAGTACTTC
cdr3_aa: CASSLSGGAVGSYEQYF

clone_size: NA
d_call: NA
v_call: TRBV1
j_call: TRBJ2-5
cdr3_nt: TGCACCAGCAGCCAAGTGACCCCCGGACTAGCGGGACTTCAAGAGACCCAGTACTTC
cdr3_aa: CTSSQVTPGLAGLQETQYF

clone_size: NA
d_call: NA
v_call: TRBV28
j_call: TRBJ2-4
cdr3_nt: TGTGCCAGCAGCTGGCAACAGGGGGAGGGAGACATTCAGTACTTC
cdr3_aa: CASSWQQGEGDIQYF

clone_size: once
d_call: NA
v_call: TRBV27
j_call: TRBJ2-1
cdr3_nt: TGTGCCAGCAGCTACGGGACACAGGTCAATGAGCAGTTCTTC
cdr3_aa: CASSYGTQVNEQFF

clone_size: NA
d_call: NA
v_call: TRBV2
j_call: TRBJ2-5
cdr3_nt: TGTGCCACCAGGAGGGAAGAGACCCAGTACTTC
cdr3_aa: CATRREETQYF

clone_size: once
d_call: NA
v_call: TRBV28
j_call: TRBJ1-6
cdr3_nt: TGTGCCAGCAGTCCCTGGGGAGGGGTGAATTCACCCCTCCACTTT
cdr3_aa: CASSPWGGVNSPLHF

clone_size: NA
d_call: TRBD2
v_call: TRBV2
j_call: TRBJ2-5
cdr3_nt: TGTGCCAGTATAGCGGGTATAGGAGAGACCCAGTACTTC
cdr3_aa: CASIAGIGETQYF

clone_size: NA
d_call: TRBD2
v_call: TRBV7-2
j_call: TRBJ2-1
cdr3_nt: TGTGCCAGCAGCTTAGCCCTAGGTCCGGGACTAGGGTTCGATGAGCAGTTCTTC
cdr3_aa: CASSLALGPGLGFDEQFF

clone_size: NA
d_call: NA
v_call: TRBV25-1
j_call: TRBJ2-1
cdr3_nt: TGTGCCAGCAGTGCCACTACGGGCGGAGGGGACGGGCAGTTCTTC
cdr3_aa: CASSATTGGGDGQFF

clone_size: NA
d_call: NA
v_call: TRBV4-1
j_call: TRBJ2-2
cdr3_nt: TGCGCCAGCAGCCTGGGCCAGGGTCCCTCGAACACCGGGGAGCTGTTTTTT
cdr3_aa: CASSLGQGPSNTGELFF

clone_size: NA
d_call: NA
v_call: TRBV6-5
j_call: TRBJ1-1
cdr3_nt: TGTGCCAGCAGTTACTCGATGCGAGGCACTGAAGCTTTCTTT
cdr3_aa: CASSYSMRGTEAFF

clone_size: NA
d_call: TRBD1
v_call: TRBV5-1
j_call: TRBJ2-7
cdr3_nt: TGCGCCAGCAGCACGGGGACAGCACTATCCTACGAGCAGTACTTC
cdr3_aa: CASSTGTALSYEQYF

clone_size: NA
d_call: NA
v_call: TRBV27
j_call: TRBJ2-7
cdr3_nt: TGTGCCAGCAGTTTCACAGCCTCCTACGAGCAGTACTTC
cdr3_aa: CASSFTASYEQYF

clone_size: NA
d_call: NA
v_call: TRBV21-1
j_call: TRBJ1-2
cdr3_nt: TGTGCCAGCACCCGATCGGACAGAACCTACTATGGCTACACCTTC
cdr3_aa: CASTRSDRTYYGYTF

clone_size: NA
d_call: NA
v_call: TRBV5-1
j_call: TRBJ1-2
cdr3_nt: TGCGCCAGCAGCTCGAAGGGGGACGTCTATGGCTACACCTTC
cdr3_aa: CASSSKGDVYGYTF

clone_size: NA
d_call: NA
v_call: TRBV7-2
j_call: TRBJ2-7
cdr3_nt: TGTGCCAGCAGCTTAGTTCACGGTGCCTCCTACGAGCAGTACTTC
cdr3_aa: CASSLVHGASYEQYF

clone_size: once
d_call: TRBD2
v_call: TRBV6-1
j_call: TRBJ2-7
cdr3_nt: TGTGCCAGCAGTCCGAGCGGGGCTGCCTACGAGCAGTACTTC
cdr3_aa: CASSPSGAAYEQYF

clone_size: NA
d_call: NA
v_call: TRBV4-2
j_call: TRBJ2-2
cdr3_nt: TGTGCCAGCAGCCAAGGAACCGGGACTGACATCACCGGGGAGCTGTTTTTT
cdr3_aa: CASSQGTGTDITGELFF

clone_size: NA
d_call: NA
v_call: TRBV7-9
j_call: TRBJ2-7
cdr3_nt: TGTGCCAGCAGCTTAGGGCAGGGGTCATCCTACGAGCAGTACTTC
cdr3_aa: CASSLGQGSSYEQYF